The 13 T cell receptor beta chains in this list originate from one sample, sequenced in a study of blood T cell repertoires in COVID-19. Data came from immunoSEQ multiplex PCR; TCRdb stores just in-frame clones and leaves some out. Of some 390,000 clones in the sample, about 90% were seen once. The specimen was PBMCs or T cells enriched from blood (not recorded which). Source of these receptors: a woman aged 25 to 45 who had recovered from COVID-19.

This chain connects TRBV29-1 to TRBJ2-3, with D perhaps matching TRBD1 (6 bases). The V end was cut by 4 bases, the J end by 9 bases, with 14 bases between. The CDR3 extends over 12 amino acids. Germline CDR1 reads SQVTM; CDR2 reads ANQGSEA. CDR3 amino acids: CSVGTAGGTQYF. The CDR3 DNA is TGCAGCGTTGGGACAGCCGGCGGAACGCAGTATTTT.

The CDR3 here is CAWSEGQRYYNSPLHF. The CDR3 DNA sequence: TGTGCCTGGAGCGAGGGACAGAGATACTATAATTCACCCCTCCACTTT. V and J are TRBV30 and TRBJ1-6; 7 nucleotides agree with TRBD1. The V and J ends lost 3 bases and 3 bases, in that order; junction bases with no gene match: 8. Per the germline V gene, CDR1 is GTSNPN and CDR2 is SVGIG (reference sequence). The CDR3 length is 16 residues.

The CDR3 DNA sequence: TGTGCCAGCAGTTTGGGAGGATGGTATGGCTACACCTTC. Its translation: CASSLGGWYGYTF. The genes are TRBV27 and TRBJ1-2; D unresolved. This CDR3 is built from 13 residues. The V and J ends lost 3 bases and 5 bases respectively, with 10 bases between them. Germline V gene lookup returns CDR1 MNHEY and CDR2 SMNVEV (reference sequence).

The sample holds a few counts of this clone. This chain uses TRBV11-3 with TRBJ2-1, with D perhaps TRBD1 (5 bases). Germline-derived CDR1 and CDR2 are SGHNT and YENEEA. This CDR3 is built from 14 residues. V was clipped by 0 bases and J by 7 bases, with 10 bases between them. CDR3 in DNA: TGTGCCAGCAGCTTAGATCTAGGGGATAATGAGCAGTTCTTC. It yields the protein CASSLDLGDNEQFF. Supplemented by reference TRBV11-3 and TRBJ2-1, the full variable domain reads EAGVVQSPRYKIIEKKQPVAFWCNPISGHNTLYWYLQNLGQGPELLIRYENEEAVDDSQLPKDRFSAERLKGVDSTLKIQPAELGDSAVYLCASSLDLGDNEQFFGPGTRLTVL.

The genes are TRBV11-2 and TRBJ2-1; 7 nucleotides agree with TRBD2. Germline lookup yields CDR1 SGHAT and CDR2 FQNNGV. The CDR3 consists of 17 residues. Trimming removed 5 bases from V and 5 bases from J; junction bases left unmatched: 15. The CDR3 DNA is TGTGCCAGCAGCCCCTTAAGACTAAGCGGGGCGGACAATGAGCAGTTCTTC. It translates to CASSPLRLSGADNEQFF.

This chain uses TRBV19 with TRBJ1-2; 7 bases align to TRBD1. The V segment lost 4 bases and the J segment 5 bases; nucleotides outside the gene matches: 13. CDR3 size: 16 residues. Germline V gene sequence: CDR1 LNHDA, CDR2 SQIVND (reference sequence). As DNA, the CDR3 is TGTGCCAGTAGTAAGGGGGGACAGCAAAATCTATATGGCTACACCTTC. As protein: CASSKGGQQNLYGYTF.

The rearrangement links TRBV7-9 to TRBJ2-1; unclear D gene. The CDR3 spans 12 residues. V lost 5 bases and J 4 bases, leaving 6 bases between the germline ends. Per germline, CDR1 SEHNR and CDR2 FQNEAQ (reference sequence). The DNA of the CDR3 is TGTGCCAGCAGCGTAACTTACAATGAGCAGTTCTTC. Translation gives CASSVTYNEQFF.

The sample holds a few counts of this clone. The chain uses TRBV30 and TRBJ2-1, with 9 bases lining up with TRBD2. This CDR3 has 15 residues. The germline V gene has CDR1 GTSNPN and CDR2 SVGIG (reference sequence). Trimming cost V 0 bases and J 3 bases; bases outside gene matches: 3. The DNA for the CDR3 is TGTGCCTGGAGTGTACCAGCGGGAGGCTACAATGAGCAGTTCTTC. As protein: CAWSVPAGGYNEQFF.

A single count supports this clone. Other DNA sequences in this sample translate to the same CDR3. V usage is TRBV5-1 and J usage is TRBJ1-5; 8 bases are shared with TRBD1. Germline V gives CDR1 SGHRS, CDR2 YFSETQ. This CDR3 spans 15 amino acids. The V segment lost 0 bases and the J segment 5 bases; nucleotides outside the gene matches: 4. The CDR3 sequence is CASSLAGQGDQPQHF. CDR3 DNA sequence: TGCGCCAGCAGCTTGGCCGGACAGGGTGATCAGCCCCAGCATTTT.

A note on this clone: Additional DNA sequences in this sample encode the identical CDR3. The chain uses TRBV19 and TRBJ1-5; no definite D call. V lost 5 bases, J lost 1 base, and 6 bases lay in between. The germline V gene has CDR1 LNHDA and CDR2 SQIVND (reference sequence). The CDR3 runs to 13 residues. The DNA for the CDR3 is TGTGCCAGTAGTTGGGCCAGCAATCAGCCCCAGCATTTT. It encodes CASSWASNQPQHF.

The V and J genes are TRBV12-3 or TRBV12-4 and TRBJ2-1; 13 nucleotides match TRBD2. V lost 10 bases, J lost 6 bases, and 3 bases stayed unmatched. The CDR3 has 13 amino acids. CDR3 region: CATRTSGSNEQFF. The DNA of the CDR3 is TGTGCCACCAGGACTAGCGGGAGCAATGAGCAGTTCTTC.

Here the CDR3 reads CASSLSGKDTQYF. The CDR3 DNA reads as TGTGCCAGCAGCTTATCGGGAAAAGATACGCAGTATTTT. The rearrangement links TRBV11-2 to TRBJ2-3; a weak D match, TRBD2 (5 bases). CDR1 is SGHAT and CDR2 is FQNNGV in the germline V gene. The CDR3 extends over 13 amino acids. Trimming shortened V by 2 bases and J by 5 bases, and 8 bases separated the two germline ends.

V gene TRBV14 combines with J gene TRBJ2-2, with no clear D. V was clipped by 0 bases and J by 7 bases, with 6 bases between them. Germline V CDR1 and CDR2: SGHDN, FVKESK. CDR3 length: 13 residues. The CDR3 DNA is TGTGCCAGCAGCCAAGATCTAGGCGGGGAGCTGTTTTTT. This gives the protein CASSQDLGGELFF.